This T cell receptor (beta chain) was observed in a study of blood T cell repertoires in COVID-19. Turning to the study itself: Acute-phase and convalescent COVID-19 samples originated in the United States, Italy and Spain. Nucleic acid was either cDNA or gDNA, and it came from T cells, B-cell-depleted T cells, or PBMCs.

This CDR3 is built from 13 residues. CDR1 SGHTS and CDR2 YDEGEE come from the germline V gene. V shed 7 bases, J shed 13 bases, and the junction held 13 bases outside the gene matches. The protocol was immunoSEQ multiplex PCR, while the TCRdb copy is restricted to in-frame clones and leaves out a portion. Altogether about 110,000 clones are present, about 80% being singletons, with the ten largest covering 5.5% to 8%. The sequenced material came from peripheral blood. This TCR derives from a woman aged 50 to 60 with acute or convalescent COVID-19. V is TRBV5-8 and J is TRBJ1-4; 7 bases match TRBD1. This CDR3 is CASGSDQGEGLFF. As DNA, the CDR3 is TGTGCCAGCGGCTCCGACCAGGGGGAAGGACTGTTTTTT.